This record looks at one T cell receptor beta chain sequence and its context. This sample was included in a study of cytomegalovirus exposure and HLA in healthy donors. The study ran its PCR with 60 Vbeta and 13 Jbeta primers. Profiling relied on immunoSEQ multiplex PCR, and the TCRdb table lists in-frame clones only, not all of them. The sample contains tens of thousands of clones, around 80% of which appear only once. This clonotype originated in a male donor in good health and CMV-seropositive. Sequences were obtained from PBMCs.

The CDR3 nucleotides read TGTGCCTGGAGTCGGGAGCGTCCTAACTATGGCTACACCTTC. It specifies CAWSRERPNYGYTF. The rearrangement joins TRBV30 to TRBJ1-2; D remains unclear. V was clipped by 2 bases and J by 0 bases, with 10 bases between them. This CDR3 is built from 14 residues. Germline V gene sequence: CDR1 GTSNPN, CDR2 SVGIG (reference sequence).